This is a list of T cell receptor beta chains from one sample in a study of response to subunit inactivated influenza vaccine. TCRdb re-analysed the RT-PCR reads in MiXCR, keeping a single row per CDR3 protein. The top ten clones hold around 13% of a sample with under 550,000 distinct CDR3 sequences, 6.5% to 8% of them seen once. Sequenced here: PBMCs from blood, sampled less than 30 months after vaccination. Receptors were obtained from a man between 50 and 75 years old who received an inactivated influenza vaccine. The CDR3 runs from the conserved cysteine through the conserved F or W. The D gene is left open where the match is weak. Not every row has a clone size; where given, it reads once, few, many or a size class.

J gene | V gene | D gene | clone size | CDR3 DNA | CDR3 protein
TRBJ1-1 | TRBV5-6 | NA | many | TGTGCCAGCAGCTTGCGAACTGAAGCTTTCTTT | CASSLRTEAFF
TRBJ2-1 | TRBV4-2 | NA | NA | TGTGCCAGCAGCCAAGATCCTCATTGGGGGGATGAGCAGTTCTTC | CASSQDPHWGDEQFF
TRBJ1-6 | TRBV20-1 | NA | once | TGCAGTGCTAGAGATCGTGGCTCTCAGGGGCTACTTAATTCACTCCTCCACTTT | CSARDRGSQGLLNSLLHF
TRBJ2-7 | TRBV7-9 | NA | few | TGTGCCAGCAGCTTTACGGCAGGATCATTATACGAGCAGTACTTC | CASSFTAGSLYEQYF
TRBJ2-1 | TRBV4-1 | NA | NA | TGCGCCAGCAGCCAAAAGGGGGTACAGCAGTTCTTC | CASSQKGVQQFF
TRBJ2-3 | TRBV28 | NA | NA | TGTGCCAGCAGTTCCACGGAGTTCACAGATACGCAGTATTTT | CASSSTEFTDTQYF
TRBJ1-5 | TRBV3-1 | NA | many | TGTGCCAGCAGCCAAGGGGGCAGCGGCAATCAGCCCCAGCATTTT | CASSQGGSGNQPQHF
TRBJ1-6 | TRBV5-5 | NA | few | TGTGCCAGCAGCTTGACGGGGGATTCACCCCTCCACTTT | CASSLTGDSPLHF
TRBJ1-5 | TRBV6-9 | TRBD1 | NA | TGTGCCAGCAGTTACCAACAAGGGGACAGGGGGTCCAATCAGCCCCAGCATTTT | CASSYQQGDRGSNQPQHF
TRBJ2-2 | TRBV7-8 | NA | many | TGTGCCAGCAGCACTAGAAGCGGTTTCACCGGGGAGCTGTTTTTT | CASSTRSGFTGELFF
TRBJ2-3 | TRBV7-9 | TRBD2 | NA | TGTGCCAGCAGCTGGGGGGACTACAACACAGATACGCAGTATTTT | CASSWGDYNTDTQYF
TRBJ1-4 | TRBV30 | NA | few | TGTGCCTGGAGTGCTCTTGGAGGAAATGAAAAACTGTTTTTT | CAWSALGGNEKLFF
TRBJ2-3 | TRBV12-3/TRBV12-4 | TRBD2 | many | TGTGCCAGCAGTTTAGCCCCGAGTAGCGGGAGTGCAGATACGCAGTATTTT | CASSLAPSSGSADTQYF
TRBJ2-7 | TRBV20-1 | NA | many | TGCAGTGCTTCAAGGGGCCGGAGCTCCTACGAGCAGTACTTC | CSASRGRSSYEQYF
TRBJ2-2 | TRBV12-3/TRBV12-4 | TRBD1 | NA | TGTGCCAGCAGGCCGGGACAGGGGTTCACCGGGGAGCTGTTTTTT | CASRPGQGFTGELFF
TRBJ2-1 | TRBV29-1 | NA | few | TGCAGCGGTGGGTGGGGCGTTTACAATGAGCAGTTCTTC | CSGGWGVYNEQFF
TRBJ1-4 | TRBV7-2 | NA | few | TGTGCCAGCAGCTTAATGGCAGGCTTTAATGAAAAACTGTTTTTT | CASSLMAGFNEKLFF
TRBJ2-3 | TRBV4-2 | TRBD1 | few | TGTGCCAGCAGCCAGACAGGGGGCAGGGCAGATACGCAGTATTTT | CASSQTGGRADTQYF
TRBJ1-2 | TRBV11-2 | NA | NA | TGTGCCAGCAGCTTAGTTGCCAGCGCCGGCTACACCTTC | CASSLVASAGYTF
TRBJ2-1 | TRBV5-1 | NA | NA | TGCGCCAGCAGCTTGATGTCGTTTGGTTCGGGTGAGCAGTTCTTC | CASSLMSFGSGEQFF
TRBJ2-7 | TRBV5-1 | TRBD2 | NA | TGCGCCAGCAGCTTGGCCGGGCGGGAGGGCTACGAGCAGTACTTC | CASSLAGREGYEQYF
TRBJ2-5 | TRBV5-1 | NA | many | TGCGCCAGCAGGCCGACTGGGGCCCAAGAGACCCAGTACTTC | CASRPTGAQETQYF
TRBJ1-1 | TRBV28 | TRBD1 | NA | TGTGCCAGCAGCTCCCCGCAAGTGGACAGGGCCACTGAAGCTTTCTTT | CASSSPQVDRATEAFF
TRBJ1-4 | TRBV20-1 | NA | many | TGCAGTGCTAGGACGGGCGCAACTAATGAAAAACTGTTTTTT | CSARTGATNEKLFF
TRBJ2-1 | TRBV7-8 | NA | many | TGTGCCAGCAGCTTAGCGGTCCACTCCTACAATGAGCAGTTCTTC | CASSLAVHSYNEQFF
TRBJ2-7 | TRBV7-9 | NA | many | TGTGCCAGCAGCTTAATTTCGGCCCTTACCGAGGTCGAGCAGTACTTC | CASSLISALTEVEQYF
TRBJ2-1 | TRBV20-1 | TRBD1 | NA | TGCAGTGCTACCCCGGGACAGGGGTTTCATGAGCAGTTCTTC | CSATPGQGFHEQFF
TRBJ2-1 | TRBV27 | NA | few | TGTGCCAGCAGTTTAAGCCACTACAATGAGCAGTTCTTC | CASSLSHYNEQFF
TRBJ2-1 | TRBV7-9 | TRBD1 | few | TGTGCCAGCAGCTGGTTGTTAGGACAGGGGGCGAGGAATGAGCAGTTCTTC | CASSWLLGQGARNEQFF
TRBJ2-2 | TRBV15 | NA | few | TGTGCCACCGGACGGGATTCGAACACCGGGGAGCTGTTTTTT | CATGRDSNTGELFF
TRBJ2-5 | TRBV4-3 | NA | NA | TGCGCCAGCAGCCAAGTGGGGCAGGCGGGAGAGACCCAGTACTTC | CASSQVGQAGETQYF
TRBJ2-7 | TRBV3-1 | NA | NA | TGTGCCAGCAGCCAAGCAGGGACCTACGAGCAGTACTTC | CASSQAGTYEQYF
TRBJ1-6 | TRBV20-1 | NA | NA | TGCAGTGCCGAGTCACGAGGGCAGCATAATTCACCCCTCCACTTT | CSAESRGQHNSPLHF
TRBJ1-1 | TRBV18 | NA | many | TGTGCCAGCTCACCAACACAGGTGAACACTGAAGCTTTCTTT | CASSPTQVNTEAFF
TRBJ1-2 | TRBV3-1 | NA | many | TGTGCCAGCAGCCATCAGGGGAACTATGGCTACACCTTC | CASSHQGNYGYTF
TRBJ2-5 | TRBV7-9 | TRBD1 | few | TGTGCCAGCAGCCAAAGTTCACAGGGGGTACAAGAGACCCAGTACTTC | CASSQSSQGVQETQYF
TRBJ2-7 | TRBV20-1 | NA | NA | TGCAGTGCTAGGGGCTTCCCGCGGTCCGACTCCTACGAGCAGTACTTC | CSARGFPRSDSYEQYF
TRBJ2-7 | TRBV14 | TRBD1 | few | TGTGCCAGCAGCCAGCGGGACAGGTTCTACGAGCAGTACTTC | CASSQRDRFYEQYF
TRBJ2-7 | TRBV5-1 | NA | many | TGCGCCAGCAGCTTGTATAGCGAGCAGTACTTC | CASSLYSEQYF
TRBJ2-5 | TRBV15 | NA | many | TGTGCCACCAGCAACAGCGAGACCCAGTACTTC | CATSNSETQYF
TRBJ2-3 | TRBV11-1 | TRBD2 | many | TGTGCCAGCAGCTCAGGAGCGGGGGCGGATACGCAGTATTTT | CASSSGAGADTQYF
TRBJ2-5 | TRBV5-8 | NA | many | TGTGCCAGCAGCTTGGAACCGGGGCAAGAGACCCAGTACTTC | CASSLEPGQETQYF
TRBJ2-1 | TRBV19 | NA | many | TGTGCCAGTAGCCAAGGAAAGGACCTCAATGAGCAGTTCTTC | CASSQGKDLNEQFF
TRBJ2-3 | TRBV7-2 | TRBD2 | NA | TGTGCCAGCGGGAGGACTAGCGGGGGGGCAACAGATACGCAGTATTTT | CASGRTSGGATDTQYF
TRBJ2-1 | TRBV20-1 | TRBD1 | few | TGCAGTGCTAGAAGACAGGGGGAAGTCTGGGCAAACAATGAGCAGTTCTTC | CSARRQGEVWANNEQFF
TRBJ2-2 | TRBV27 | TRBD2 | few | TGTGCCAGCAAACGGACTAGAACGAACACCGGGGAGCTGTTTTTT | CASKRTRTNTGELFF
TRBJ1-5 | TRBV6-2/TRBV6-3 | NA | many | TGTGCCAGCAGTTGGGGAACGTCCCAGCATTTT | CASSWGTSQHF
TRBJ1-6 | TRBV12-3/TRBV12-4 | NA | many | TGTGCCAGCAGTCGCAGGGCAGGGTTCAATTCACCCCTCCACTTT | CASSRRAGFNSPLHF
TRBJ2-5 | TRBV3-1 | TRBD2 | NA | TGTGCCAGCAGCCAAGAGAGTAGCGGGTCACAAGAGACCCAGTACTTC | CASSQESSGSQETQYF
TRBJ2-1 | TRBV3-1 | TRBD2 | many | TGTGCCAGCAGACCGAAGGAAAGCGGGAAGAGTTTCTACAATGAGCAGTTCTTC | CASRPKESGKSFYNEQFF
TRBJ2-3 | TRBV29-1 | NA | NA | TGCAGCGTTGAATGGGGGGCCGGGGCAGATACGCAGTATTTT | CSVEWGAGADTQYF
TRBJ2-7 | TRBV6-5 | TRBD2 | many | TGTGCCAGCAGTTACAAGTTGCCTAGCGGGGGCTCCGAGCAGTACTTC | CASSYKLPSGGSEQYF